A selection of T cell receptor beta chains follows, all from one sample in a study of OX40 agonist ivuxolimab in advanced cancers. Sequencing used immunoSEQ multiplex PCR; TCRdb keeps in-frame clones, though not all of them. The table lists about 150,000 clones, around 94% of them singletons. The source material was CD4+ or CD8+ T cells sorted from blood, sampled in a trial of the OX40 agonist ivuxolimab. The receptors originated from an adult with an advanced solid tumor such as melanoma, head and neck, liver or kidney cancer. Both conserved end residues are part of each CDR3. Fields, in order: J gene, V gene, CDR3 length, D gene, CDR3 DNA, CDR3 protein. D genes are given only for firm matches.

TRBJ2-7,TRBV23-1,14,NA,TGCGCCAGCAGTCAATCGGAGCTCGGGGACGAGCAGTACTTC,CASSQSELGDEQYF
TRBJ1-5,TRBV6-1,14,NA,TGTGCCAGCCTTCTGGGACCTAGCAATCAGCCCCAGCATTTT,CASLLGPSNQPQHF
TRBJ1-1,TRBV13,13,NA,TGTGCCAGCAGCTTAAGACTGAACACTGAAGCTTTCTTT,CASSLRLNTEAFF
TRBJ2-5,TRBV7-7,15,TRBD1,TGTGCTAGCGGACCTACAGGGGGCTGGGGAGAGACCCAGTACTTC,CASGPTGGWGETQYF
TRBJ1-2,TRBV7-8,12,NA,TGTGCCAGCAGCTTTGACAGCTTTGGCTACACCTTC,CASSFDSFGYTF
TRBJ1-3,TRBV9,15,TRBD1,TGTGCCAGCAGCGCCTACAGGGGGACAGGAAACACCATATATTTT,CASSAYRGTGNTIYF
TRBJ2-7,TRBV6-1,14,TRBD1,TGTGCCAGCAGTACCCGGGACAGAGAATACGAGCAGTACTTC,CASSTRDREYEQYF
TRBJ2-3,TRBV5-4,14,TRBD2,TGTGCCACTACGAACCCTGCGGGGGGCGATACGCAGTATTTT,CATTNPAGGDTQYF
TRBJ1-1,TRBV7-9,14,TRBD1,TGTGCCAGCAGCCGACAGGGGGCGAGCACTGAAGCTTTCTTT,CASSRQGASTEAFF
TRBJ1-5,TRBV7-6,14,NA,TGTGCCAGCAGCCTGATAGGTAGCAATCAGCCCCAGCATTTT,CASSLIGSNQPQHF
TRBJ2-3,TRBV5-1,13,NA,TGCGCCAGCAGCTTCCCGGGCGCAGATACGCAGTATTTT,CASSFPGADTQYF